This TCR beta chain appears in the sequencing data of a study of blood T cell repertoires in COVID-19. Across the study: Acute-phase and convalescent COVID-19 samples originated in the United States, Italy and Spain.

Looked up from germline, CDR1 is LNHNV and CDR2 is YYDKDF (reference sequence). The length of the CDR3 is 16 residues. The trim removed 5 bases at V and 5 bases at J, leaving 10 bases unmatched. Produced via immunoSEQ multiplex PCR; TCRdb's table is partial and in-frame only. The sample yields 65,000 to 85,000 clones, over 75% seen once. The sequencing input was peripheral blood. The genes are TRBV15 and TRBJ1-5, with TRBD1 matching over 9 bases. This TCR derives from a human donor in a cohort sampled during active COVID-19. Here the CDR3 reads CATSPGTGRGDQPQHF. The CDR3 bases are TGTGCCACCAGCCCTGGGACAGGGAGGGGCGATCAGCCCCAGCATTTT.